Shown below are 3 T cell receptor beta chains from a single sample sequenced in a study of Tregs in tolerant kidney transplant recipients (dated by TCRdb to about 2019). The library came from the immunoSEQ multiplex PCR assay. TCRdb took over this immuneACCESS table, retaining in-frame rearrangements with V and J assigned. Such tables are incomplete; in checked studies, under half of the missing clones stem from an unresolved V gene, and the remainder is unexplained. The table for this sample lists around 230,000 clones; 84% of them were counted only once. The biggest ten clones account for around 0.68% of the sample. Sequenced: CD4+ T cells from blood. Receptor source: a human donor in good health.

V usage is TRBV15 and J usage is TRBJ2-4, with TRBD2 matching 8 bases. The CDR3 is 19 amino acids. V lost 0 bases to trimming and J lost 0 bases; unmatched junction nucleotides: 10. Germline values: CDR1 LNHNV, CDR2 YYDKDF (reference sequence). This CDR3 is CATSRDRAGELLAKNIQYF. CDR3 coding DNA: TGTGCCACCAGCAGAGATCGAGCGGGGGAGCTCCTAGCCAAAAACATTCAGTACTTC. Full variable domain (missing parts from reference TRBV15 and TRBJ2-4): DAMVIQNPRYQVTQFGKPVTLSCSQTLNHNVMYWYQQKSSQAPKLLFHYYDKDFNNEADTPDNFQSRRPNTSFCFLDIRSPGLGDTAMYLCATSRDRAGELLAKNIQYFGAGTRLSVL.

The CDR3 sequence is CASSWDGTPQETQYF. Written as DNA, the CDR3 is TGTGCCAGCAGTTGGGACGGGACTCCACAAGAGACCCAGTACTTC. The chain joins TRBV6-1 to TRBJ2-5; a possible D gene is TRBD2 (6 bases). This CDR3 has 15 residues. The ends were cut back, 5 bases at V and 2 bases at J, with 15 bases in the middle. Germline-derived CDR1 and CDR2 are MNHNS and SASEGT.

The chain carries TRBV9 and TRBJ1-3; unclear D gene. Germline V CDR1 and CDR2: SGDLS, YYNGEE. Trimming cost V 0 bases and J 1 base, with 8 bases left between them. The CDR3 sequence is 15 residues long. The CDR3 loop is CASSVAPGSGNTIYF. The CDR3 DNA sequence: TGTGCCAGCAGCGTAGCCCCAGGTTCTGGAAACACCATATATTTT.